A selection of T cell receptor beta chains follows, all from one sample in a study of blood T cell repertoires in COVID-19. Here immunoSEQ multiplex PCR was the method, and the copy in TCRdb shows in-frame clones only, minus some. The profile shows around 130,000 clones, 88% of them singletons. What was sequenced was peripheral blood. The receptors here all came from a man in his 60s with active or convalescent COVID-19. The CDR3 runs from the conserved cysteine through the conserved F or W. The D gene is left open where the match is weak. Only some rows state a clone size, as once, few, many or a class for expanded clones.

abundance,j_gene,v_gene,d_gene,CDR3nt,CDR3aa
many,TRBJ2-7,TRBV18,TRBD1,TGTGCCAGCTCACCTGCGACAGGGGGTAACGAGCAGTACTTC,CASSPATGGNEQYF
-,TRBJ2-3,TRBV6-4,-,TGTGCCAGCAGTATTGGGGGCGGCAGCACAGATACGCAGTATTTT,CASSIGGGSTDTQYF
-,TRBJ2-7,TRBV28,TRBD1,TGTGCCAGCAGCATCGGGACAGGGGCCTGGGAGCAGTACTTC,CASSIGTGAWEQYF
-,TRBJ2-3,TRBV10-3,-,TGTGCCATCAGTGAGGGGAGACAGGGCACAGATACGCAGTATTTT,CAISEGRQGTDTQYF
once,TRBJ2-1,TRBV24-1,TRBD2,TGTGCCACCAGTACCGGGAGCGGGACCTACAATGAGCAGTTCTTC,CATSTGSGTYNEQFF
once,TRBJ1-2,TRBV2,-,TGTGCCAGCACCACTGCATCGGTAAAGTATGGCTACACCTTC,CASTTASVKYGYTF
once,TRBJ1-2,TRBV15,-,TGTGCCACCAGCAGAGATGGGGACACTAACTATGGCTACACCTTC,CATSRDGDTNYGYTF
-,TRBJ1-3,TRBV18,TRBD1,TGTGCCAGCTCACCACAGGGGGCCTCGGGAAACACCATATATTTT,CASSPQGASGNTIYF
-,TRBJ2-7,TRBV30,TRBD2,TGTGCCTGGAGTGTAGGGGCGGGAGTCGTGTACGAGCAGTACTTC,CAWSVGAGVVYEQYF
-,TRBJ1-4,TRBV28,TRBD1,TGTGCCAGCAGTTCCCGGACAGGGGGCACTGAAAAACTGTTTTTT,CASSSRTGGTEKLFF
once,TRBJ2-3,TRBV29-1,-,TGCAGCGTTGCACAGGGAGTCACAGATACGCAGTATTTT,CSVAQGVTDTQYF
few,TRBJ2-2,TRBV19,TRBD2,TGTGCCAGTAGTATGAGCGGGAGTTCTGGGGAGCTGTTTTTT,CASSMSGSSGELFF
-,TRBJ1-5,TRBV28,TRBD1,TGTGCCAGCAGTTTGGTAACAGGGGGCAATCAGCCCCAGCATTTT,CASSLVTGGNQPQHF
-,TRBJ1-5,TRBV27,TRBD1,TGTGCCAGCAGCCTAACGACAGGGTCTCAGCCCCAGCATTTT,CASSLTTGSQPQHF
-,TRBJ1-1,TRBV7-2,-,TGTGCCAGCAGCTTCTCTCAGGGGACCGGCACTGAAGCTTTCTTT,CASSFSQGTGTEAFF
-,TRBJ2-7,TRBV2,-,TGTGCCAGCACTAAAGGGGCCAGCCTGTACTTC,CASTKGASLYF
few,TRBJ1-6,TRBV30,TRBD1,TGTGCCTGGAGTGTAGGGACAGGGGTCTCACCCCTCCACTTT,CAWSVGTGVSPLHF
-,TRBJ2-7,TRBV5-1,TRBD1,TGCGCCAGCAGCACAGACAGGGGCTACGAGCAGTACTTC,CASSTDRGYEQYF
-,TRBJ1-1,TRBV6-4,TRBD1,TGTGCCAGCAGCCCACAGGGGGCAGGCACTGAAGCTTTCTTT,CASSPQGAGTEAFF
few,TRBJ2-7,TRBV24-1,TRBD1,TGTGCCACCAGTGACCCTAGACAGGGTACCTACGAGCAGTACTTC,CATSDPRQGTYEQYF
-,TRBJ2-3,TRBV15,-,TGTGCCACCAGCCTCATGCGGGTCCCCACAGATACGCAGTATTTT,CATSLMRVPTDTQYF
-,TRBJ2-3,TRBV18,-,TGTGCCAGCTCACCACTGCTGGGTTGGGCGGATACGCAGTATTTT,CASSPLLGWADTQYF
-,TRBJ2-1,TRBV5-4,-,TGTGCCAGCAGCTTGGTCCTCCCCGGCAATGAGCAGTTCTTC,CASSLVLPGNEQFF
-,TRBJ2-7,TRBV5-1,TRBD1,TGCGCCAGCAGCCCTGGGACAGGGAGGGCCTACGAGCAGTACTTC,CASSPGTGRAYEQYF
-,TRBJ2-7,TRBV10-3,-,TGTGCCATCAGTGTACGGGGCTACGAGCAGTACTTC,CAISVRGYEQYF
-,TRBJ2-1,TRBV7-8,-,TGTGCCAGCAGCGGACGAAGGGACACCGCAAGGGAGCAGTTCTTC,CASSGRRDTAREQFF
-,TRBJ2-5,TRBV5-1,TRBD1,TGCGCCAGCAGCCCGGGACAGGGAGTGGGAGAGACCCAGTACTTC,CASSPGQGVGETQYF
-,TRBJ2-4,TRBV29-1,-,TGCAGCGTTGAAGCCGGGGAAGGGGGAAACATTCAGTACTTC,CSVEAGEGGNIQYF
-,TRBJ2-3,TRBV11-2,TRBD2,TGTGCCAGCAGCCCCGGGAGTAGCGGGAAGGCGAATACGCAGTATTTT,CASSPGSSGKANTQYF
-,TRBJ1-5,TRBV4-1,-,TGCGCCAGCAGCCCAAGAGGGTCGCCAAATCAGCCCCAGCATTTT,CASSPRGSPNQPQHF
-,TRBJ2-2,TRBV7-9,TRBD1,TGTGCCAGCAGCACGACAGGGACGAACACCGGGGAGCTGTTTTTT,CASSTTGTNTGELFF
-,TRBJ2-1,TRBV15,TRBD2,TGTGCCACCAGCAGAGATCTAGCGGGAGGTTTGTTTGAGCAGTTCTTC,CATSRDLAGGLFEQFF
-,TRBJ1-2,TRBV28,TRBD1,TGTGCCAGCAGTACCCCGGGGACAGGGGTTATTGGCTACACCTTC,CASSTPGTGVIGYTF
-,TRBJ1-1,TRBV19,TRBD1,TGTGCCAGTAGTGTGGGGACAGGGGGATCAGAAGCTTTCTTT,CASSVGTGGSEAFF
-,TRBJ1-1,TRBV10-3,-,TGTGCCATCAAAGCGCGAGCAAACACTGAAGCTTTCTTT,CAIKARANTEAFF
-,TRBJ2-2,TRBV29-1,-,TGCAGCGCCGCGACAGGAGCGAACACCGGGGAGCTGTTTTTT,CSAATGANTGELFF
once,TRBJ2-5,TRBV7-2,-,TGTGCCAGCAGGTCGGGTAGTACGGAGACCCAGTACTTC,CASRSGSTETQYF
-,TRBJ2-7,TRBV7-3,-,TGTGCCAGCAGCCGCGACAGCCAGGGGTCCGAGCAGTACTTC,CASSRDSQGSEQYF
-,TRBJ2-2,TRBV19,TRBD2,TGTGCCAGTAGAAGACTAGCGGGAGAAACCGGGGAGCTGTTTTTT,CASRRLAGETGELFF
few,TRBJ2-5,TRBV10-3,TRBD1,TGTGCCATCAGTGGGACAGGGTTTTTAGAGACCCAGTACTTC,CAISGTGFLETQYF
few,TRBJ2-7,TRBV20-1,-,TGCAGTGCGACGGGTTGGAACGAGCAGTACTTC,CSATGWNEQYF
once,TRBJ2-7,TRBV7-2,TRBD2,TGTGCCAGCAGCTTTGGTCCTAGGACTAGCGGGTACTACGAGCAGTACTTC,CASSFGPRTSGYYEQYF
-,TRBJ1-1,TRBV9,-,TGTGCCAGCAGCGCCCTCTTAACAGGTCCCCAGAACACTGAAGCTTTCTTT,CASSALLTGPQNTEAFF
-,TRBJ2-7,TRBV28,-,TGTGCCAGCAGTTTATATGGTGGCACCGCCATCCAGTACTTC,CASSLYGGTAIQYF
few,TRBJ2-5,TRBV30,TRBD2,TGTGCCTGGAGCTCACGACTAGCGACGATCGGAACCCAGTACTTC,CAWSSRLATIGTQYF
-,TRBJ2-7,TRBV18,TRBD2,TGTGCCAGCTCACCCGCTAGCGGGACAACCTACGAGCAGTACTTC,CASSPASGTTYEQYF